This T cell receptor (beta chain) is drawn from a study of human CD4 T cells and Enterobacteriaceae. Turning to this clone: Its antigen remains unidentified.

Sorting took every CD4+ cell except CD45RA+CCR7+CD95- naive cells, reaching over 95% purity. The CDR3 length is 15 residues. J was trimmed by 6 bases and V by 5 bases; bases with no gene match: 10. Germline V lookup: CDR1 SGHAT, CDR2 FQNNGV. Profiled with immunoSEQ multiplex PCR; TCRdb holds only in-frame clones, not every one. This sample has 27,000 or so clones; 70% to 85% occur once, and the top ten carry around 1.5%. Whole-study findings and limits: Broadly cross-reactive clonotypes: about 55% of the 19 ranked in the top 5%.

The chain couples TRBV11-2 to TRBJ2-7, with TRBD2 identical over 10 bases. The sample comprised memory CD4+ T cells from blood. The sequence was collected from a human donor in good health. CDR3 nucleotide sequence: TGTGCCAGCAGCCAGACAGCGGGAGGGCTTGGCGAGCAGTACTTC. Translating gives CASSQTAGGLGEQYF.